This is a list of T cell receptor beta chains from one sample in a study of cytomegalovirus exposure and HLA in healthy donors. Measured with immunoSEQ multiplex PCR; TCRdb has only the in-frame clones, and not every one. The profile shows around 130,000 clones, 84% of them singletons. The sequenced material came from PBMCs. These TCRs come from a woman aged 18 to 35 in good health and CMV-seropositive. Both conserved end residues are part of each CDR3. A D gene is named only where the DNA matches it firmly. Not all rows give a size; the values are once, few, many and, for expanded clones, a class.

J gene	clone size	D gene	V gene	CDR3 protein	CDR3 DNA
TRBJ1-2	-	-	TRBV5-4	CASSSNGLNLNYGYTF	TGTGCCAGCAGCTCTAATGGACTGAACCTTAACTATGGCTACACCTTC
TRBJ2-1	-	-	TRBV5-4	CASSLRGSPNEQFF	TGTGCCAGCAGCTTGCGGGGGAGCCCCAATGAGCAGTTCTTC
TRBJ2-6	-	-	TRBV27	CASSFLAGAISGANVLTF	TGTGCCAGCAGTTTTCTTGCGGGGGCCATCTCTGGGGCCAACGTCCTGACTTTC
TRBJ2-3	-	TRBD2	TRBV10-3	CAIGLAGTDTQYF	TGTGCCATAGGACTAGCGGGGACAGATACGCAGTATTTT
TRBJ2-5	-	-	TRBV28	CASTQGAGGGGHQETQYF	TGTGCCAGCACCCAGGGGGCGGGAGGGGGGGGGCACCAAGAGACCCAGTACTTC
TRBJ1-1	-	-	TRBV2	CASSVRGNTEAFF	TGTGCCAGCAGTGTCAGGGGGAACACTGAAGCTTTCTTT
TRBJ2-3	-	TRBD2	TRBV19	CASSIRGRLAGGRTDTQYF	TGTGCCAGTAGTATAAGGGGAAGACTAGCGGGGGGCCGCACAGATACGCAGTATTTT
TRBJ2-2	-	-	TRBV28	CASSSSTGELFF	TGTGCCAGCAGTTCGTCCACCGGGGAGCTGTTTTTT
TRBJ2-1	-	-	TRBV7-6	CASSLDGRDRASYNEQFF	TGTGCCAGCAGCTTGGATGGAAGAGACAGAGCCTCCTACAATGAGCAGTTCTTC
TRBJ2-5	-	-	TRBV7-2	CASSFGLSPGRETQYF	TGTGCCAGCAGCTTTGGACTCTCACCCGGGCGAGAGACCCAGTACTTC
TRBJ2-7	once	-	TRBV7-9	CASSSPRGPLSYEQYF	TGTGCCAGCAGCTCTCCTAGAGGGCCGCTTTCCTACGAGCAGTACTTC
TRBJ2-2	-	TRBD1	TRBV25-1	CASSAGGNTGELFF	TGTGCCAGCAGTGCAGGGGGGAACACCGGGGAGCTGTTTTTT
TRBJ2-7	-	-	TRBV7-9	CSSSSGNYEQYF	TGTTCCAGCAGCTCCGGGAACTACGAGCAGTACTTC
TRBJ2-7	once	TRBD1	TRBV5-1	CASSRTGTGAEQQYF	TGCGCCAGCTCGCGGACTGGCACAGGGGCTGAGCAGCAGTACTTC
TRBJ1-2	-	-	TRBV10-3	CAISESIRVGYTF	TGTGCCATCAGTGAGTCGATCAGGGTTGGCTACACCTTC